Below, 4 T cell receptor beta chains from the same sample are listed, as sequenced in a study of T-cell reconstitution after alpha-beta-depleted transplantation in children. Unique molecular identifiers were built into the TCRbeta library. TCRdb processed the PCR reads anew with MiXCR; each CDR3 protein has one entry. The data show around 250,000 distinct CDR3 sequences, with about a tenth seen just once and around 10% held by the top ten. The sequencing used PBMCs from the stem cell graft donor, collected from the stem cell graft. All receptors derive from a human donor who donated a stem cell graft to a child with SCID.

The CDR3 coding sequence is TGCGCCAGCAGCACATTACGAGACACCGGGGAGCTGTTTTTT. Amino acids: CASSTLRDTGELFF. The V and J genes are TRBV5-1 and TRBJ2-2; D not certain. Germline V lookup: CDR1 SGHRS, CDR2 YFSETQ. This CDR3 is 14 amino acids long. The ends were cut back, 4 bases at V and 3 bases at J, with 10 bases in the middle.

The gene calls are TRBV12-3 or TRBV12-4 and TRBJ1-3, with no clear D. CDR3 length: 14 residues. Trimming left V 0 bases short and J 4 bases short, with 7 bases between. The CDR3 loop reads CASSLALGGNTIYF. CDR3 coding DNA: TGTGCCAGCAGTTTAGCGTTGGGAGGAAACACCATATATTTT.

The chain is built from TRBV18 and TRBJ1-2; tentative D call: TRBD1 (6 bases). The V gene's germline CDR1 is KGHSH and CDR2 LQKENI. There are 13 residues in the CDR3. V dropped 6 bases and J dropped 5 bases, with 13 bases sitting between them. The CDR3, as DNA: TGTGCCAGCTCCCTCGGACAGAGATATGGCTACACCTTC. It encodes CASSLGQRYGYTF.

Only a few counts were recorded for this clonotype. As DNA, the CDR3 is TGTGCCAGCAGCTGGACAGGGAAGAAAGCTTTCTTT. It yields the protein CASSWTGKKAFF. The chain is built from TRBV12-3 or TRBV12-4 and TRBJ1-1; 8 bases fit TRBD1. The CDR3 spans 12 residues. V shed 6 bases and J 9 bases; nucleotides not matched to a gene: 6.